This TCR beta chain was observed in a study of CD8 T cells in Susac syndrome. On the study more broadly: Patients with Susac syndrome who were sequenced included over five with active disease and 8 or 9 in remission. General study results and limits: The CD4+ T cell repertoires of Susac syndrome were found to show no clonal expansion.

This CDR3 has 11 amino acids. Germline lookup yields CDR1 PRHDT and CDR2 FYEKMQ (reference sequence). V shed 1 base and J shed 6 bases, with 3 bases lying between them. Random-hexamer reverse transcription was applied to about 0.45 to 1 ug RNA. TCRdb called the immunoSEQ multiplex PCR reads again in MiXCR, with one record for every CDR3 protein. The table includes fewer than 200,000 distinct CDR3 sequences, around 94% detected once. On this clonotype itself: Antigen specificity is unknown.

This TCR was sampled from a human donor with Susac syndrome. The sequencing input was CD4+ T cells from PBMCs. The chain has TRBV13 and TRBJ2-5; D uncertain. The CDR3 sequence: CASSLDQTQYF. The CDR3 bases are TGTGCCAGCAGCTTAGACCAGACCCAGTACTTC.